The clone carrying this TCR beta chain occurred a few times. What it binds is not known. Alpha and beta libraries were amplified separately from the second PCR onward. This entry comes from a study of naive and memory T cell subsets. Study-wide findings and caveats: Gini index rose across naive, CM, EM and EMRA in CD4 and CD8. Naive and memory subsets had different power law exponents for TCR abundance.

V lost 3 bases, J lost 4 bases, and 11 bases stayed unmatched. The CDR3 is made up of 18 amino acids. CDR1 is SGHRS, CDR2 YFSETQ, per germline. The beta constant-region primer was an equimolar mix of two oligonucleotides covering TRBC1 and TRBC2. Four rounds of PCR amplified the ligated cDNA using nested alpha and beta constant-region primers plus SP2. TCRdb re-derived calls from the UMI-ligation and nested PCR reads in MiXCR, one entry per CDR3 protein. The sample includes around 110,000 distinct CDR3 sequences, 36% of them seen just once. This clonotype originated in a human donor in good health. The sequenced material came from central memory CD4+ T cells from blood. The gene calls are TRBV5-1 and TRBJ2-5; 14 nucleotides agree with TRBD2. This CDR3 is CASSSMGLAGVRVETQYF. CDR3 DNA sequence: TGCGCCAGCAGCTCCATGGGACTAGCGGGAGTCCGGGTAGAGACCCAGTACTTC.